These 3 T cell receptor beta chains were sequenced from one sample in a study of T cells after yellow fever vaccination. MiXCR, applied by TCRdb to the 5' RACE reads, yields one record per CDR3 protein. The sample lists some 120,000 distinct CDR3 sequences; 13% to 15% were seen once. Source: CD8+ T cells sorted from PBMCs, taken 5 days after the yellow fever booster vaccination. These receptors were taken from a man aged 18 to 30 who received the YFV17D yellow fever vaccine.

The rearrangement links TRBV6-5 to TRBJ2-1; 11 nucleotides agree with TRBD2. Germline lookup yields CDR1 MNHEY and CDR2 SVGAGI. The CDR3 is made up of 15 amino acids. J gave up 4 bases and V 5 bases, and 4 bases lay outside the gene matches. The chain's CDR3 is CASSRGLAVYNEQFF. CDR3 DNA sequence: TGTGCCAGCAGTAGGGGACTAGCGGTATACAATGAGCAGTTCTTC.

This sequence joins TRBV3-1 and TRBJ2-2; D is unresolved. Germline CDR1 and CDR2: LGHDT and YNNKEL (reference sequence). CDR3 size: 12 residues. Trimming removed 4 bases at V and 6 bases at J, with 6 bases between. Here the CDR3 DNA reads TGTGCCAGCAGCCCCTGGCCCGGGGAGCTGTTTTTT. Amino acids: CASSPWPGELFF.

This clonotype occurred a few times. V and J are TRBV4-3 and TRBJ2-1; D gene uncertain. The CDR3 extends over 16 amino acids. Germline-derived CDR1 and CDR2 are LGHNA and YSLEER. V was trimmed by 0 bases and J by 0 bases, leaving 9 bases between them. The CDR3 spells CASSQDLDGSYNEQFF. The CDR3 bases are TGCGCCAGCAGCCAAGATCTCGATGGCTCCTACAATGAGCAGTTCTTC.